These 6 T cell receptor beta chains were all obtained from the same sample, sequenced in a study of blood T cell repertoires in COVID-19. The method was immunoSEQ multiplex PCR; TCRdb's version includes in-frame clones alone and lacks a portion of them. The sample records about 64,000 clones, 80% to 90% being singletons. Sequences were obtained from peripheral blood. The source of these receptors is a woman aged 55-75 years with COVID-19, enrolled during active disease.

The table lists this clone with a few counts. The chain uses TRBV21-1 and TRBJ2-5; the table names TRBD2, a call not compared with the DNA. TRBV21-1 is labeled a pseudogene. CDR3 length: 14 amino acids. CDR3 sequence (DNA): TGTGCCAGCAGCAAAGTACACGGGTGGGAGACCCAGTACTTC. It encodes CASSKVHGWETQYF.

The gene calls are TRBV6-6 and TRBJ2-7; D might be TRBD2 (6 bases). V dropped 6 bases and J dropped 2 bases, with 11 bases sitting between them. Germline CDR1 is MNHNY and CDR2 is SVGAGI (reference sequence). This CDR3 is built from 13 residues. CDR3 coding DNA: TGTGCCAGCAGCCAACGGGAGACCTACGAGCAGTACTTC. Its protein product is CASSQRETYEQYF.

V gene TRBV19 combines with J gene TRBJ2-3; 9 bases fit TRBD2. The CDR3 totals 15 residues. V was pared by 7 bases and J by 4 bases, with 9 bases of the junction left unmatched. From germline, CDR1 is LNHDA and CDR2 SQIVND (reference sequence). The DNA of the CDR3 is TGTGCCAGTATTTCTGCGGGAGGGTCTGCAGATACGCAGTATTTT. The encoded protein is CASISAGGSADTQYF.

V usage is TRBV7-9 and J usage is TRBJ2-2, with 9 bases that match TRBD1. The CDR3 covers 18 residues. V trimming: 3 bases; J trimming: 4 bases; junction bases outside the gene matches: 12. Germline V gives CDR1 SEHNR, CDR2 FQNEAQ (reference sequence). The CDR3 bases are TGTGCCAGCAGCTTGGGGATGGGACAGGGAAGTTCCACCGGGGAGCTGTTTTTT. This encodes CASSLGMGQGSSTGELFF.

In DNA, the CDR3 is TGTGCCAGCAGTTCTCCGGACAGCCGCACTGAAGCTTTCTTT. It specifies CASSSPDSRTEAFF. This chain joins TRBV28 and TRBJ1-1; tentatively, D is TRBD1 (6 bases). This CDR3 comprises 14 residues. Per germline, CDR1 MDHEN and CDR2 SYDVKM. The germline V and J ends were trimmed by 4 bases and 4 bases, with 13 bases remaining between them.

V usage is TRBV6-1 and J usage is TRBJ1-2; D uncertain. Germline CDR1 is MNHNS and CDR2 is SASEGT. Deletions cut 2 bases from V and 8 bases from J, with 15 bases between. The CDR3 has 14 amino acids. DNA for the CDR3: TGTGCCAGCAGTGAATGGTCTCGGGGATCCGGCTACACCTTC. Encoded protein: CASSEWSRGSGYTF.